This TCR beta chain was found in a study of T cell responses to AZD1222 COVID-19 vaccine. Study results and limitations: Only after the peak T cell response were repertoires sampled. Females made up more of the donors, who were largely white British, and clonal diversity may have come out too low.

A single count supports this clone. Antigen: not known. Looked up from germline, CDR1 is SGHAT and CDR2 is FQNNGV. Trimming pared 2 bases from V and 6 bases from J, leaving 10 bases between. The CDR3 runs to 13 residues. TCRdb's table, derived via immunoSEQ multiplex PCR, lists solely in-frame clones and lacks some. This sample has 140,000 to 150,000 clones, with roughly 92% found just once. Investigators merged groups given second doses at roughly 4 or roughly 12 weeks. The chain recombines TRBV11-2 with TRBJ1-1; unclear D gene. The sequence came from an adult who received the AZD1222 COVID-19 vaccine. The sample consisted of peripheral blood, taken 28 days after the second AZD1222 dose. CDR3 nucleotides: TGTGCCAGCAGCTTACTGAGGGTCCCTGAAGCTTTCTTT. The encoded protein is CASSLLRVPEAFF.